This TCR beta chain was observed in a study of cytomegalovirus exposure and HLA in healthy donors. This PCR relied on a set of 60 Vbeta primers and 13 Jbeta primers. Clones were sequenced by immunoSEQ multiplex PCR, and TCRdb holds only the in-frame ones, with some missing. The data contain 200,000 to 250,000 clones, roughly 70% of them singletons. This CDR3 contains 14 residues. Looked up from germline, CDR1 is MDHEN and CDR2 is SYDVKM. Trimming stripped 7 bases from V and 0 bases from J, with 13 bases between. The clonotype comes from a middle-aged man in good health and CMV-seropositive. This chain joins TRBV28 and TRBJ2-7; D uncertain. The sequencing input was PBMCs. Written as DNA, the CDR3 is TGTGCCAGCACCTTACCGGAGACCTCCTACGAGCAGTACTTC. This codes for CASTLPETSYEQYF.